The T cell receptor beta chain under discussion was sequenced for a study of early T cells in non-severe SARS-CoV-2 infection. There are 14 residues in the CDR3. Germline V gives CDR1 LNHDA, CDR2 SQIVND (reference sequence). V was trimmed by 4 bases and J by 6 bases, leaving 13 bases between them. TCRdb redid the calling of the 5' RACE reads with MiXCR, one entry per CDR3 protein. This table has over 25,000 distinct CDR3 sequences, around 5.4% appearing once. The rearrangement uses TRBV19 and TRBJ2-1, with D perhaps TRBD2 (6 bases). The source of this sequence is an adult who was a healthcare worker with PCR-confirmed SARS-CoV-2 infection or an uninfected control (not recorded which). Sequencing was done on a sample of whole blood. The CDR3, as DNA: TGTGCCAGTAGTAACCCGGGACTTAGCAATGAGCAGTTCTTC. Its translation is CASSNPGLSNEQFF.